The source of this T cell receptor (beta chain) is a study of cytomegalovirus exposure and HLA in healthy donors. Germline lookup yields CDR1 SGHDT and CDR2 YYEEEE. V was shortened by 0 bases and J by 3 bases, with 7 bases between the two germline ends. This CDR3 is 14 amino acids long. This PCR relied on a set of 60 Vbeta primers and 13 Jbeta primers. The assay was immunoSEQ multiplex PCR, and TCRdb's table has in-frame clones only and misses some. The data hold about 130,000 clones, with 74% observed a single time. Study results and caveats: 87-base-pair reads could not separate some V segments, including TRBV6-2 and TRBV6-3.

About this clone: Antigen unknown.

The specimen was PBMCs. The source is a man in his forties in good health and CMV-seropositive. The chain recombines TRBV5-6 with TRBJ2-1; a possible D gene is TRBD1 (6 bases). The CDR3 DNA sequence: TGTGCCAGCAGCTTGGGGACAGACTACAATGAGCAGTTCTTC. This encodes CASSLGTDYNEQFF.